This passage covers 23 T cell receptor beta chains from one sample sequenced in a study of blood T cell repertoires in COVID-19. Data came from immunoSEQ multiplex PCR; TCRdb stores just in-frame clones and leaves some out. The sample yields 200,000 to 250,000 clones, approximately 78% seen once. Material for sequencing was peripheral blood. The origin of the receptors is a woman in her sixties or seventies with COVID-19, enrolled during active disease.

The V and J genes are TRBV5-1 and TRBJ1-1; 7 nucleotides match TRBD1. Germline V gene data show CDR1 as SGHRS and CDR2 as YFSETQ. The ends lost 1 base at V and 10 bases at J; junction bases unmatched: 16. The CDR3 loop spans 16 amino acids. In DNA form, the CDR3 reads TGCGCCAGCAGCTTGACAGGGGACACCCCCAAGGCGGCAGCTTTCTTT. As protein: CASSLTGDTPKAAAFF.

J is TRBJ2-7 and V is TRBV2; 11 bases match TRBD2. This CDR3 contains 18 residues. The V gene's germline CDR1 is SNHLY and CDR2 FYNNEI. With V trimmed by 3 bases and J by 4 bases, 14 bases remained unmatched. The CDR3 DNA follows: TGTGCCAGCAGTGACGGGGCTAGCGGGAGGTACCCTACATACGAGCAGTACTTC. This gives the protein CASSDGASGRYPTYEQYF. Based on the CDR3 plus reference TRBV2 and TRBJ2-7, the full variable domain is EPEVTQTPSHQVTQMGQEVILRCVPISNHLYFYWYRQILGQKVEFLVSFYNNEISEKSEIFDDQFSVERPDGSNFTLKIRSTKLEDSAMYFCASSDGASGRYPTYEQYFGPGTRLTVT.

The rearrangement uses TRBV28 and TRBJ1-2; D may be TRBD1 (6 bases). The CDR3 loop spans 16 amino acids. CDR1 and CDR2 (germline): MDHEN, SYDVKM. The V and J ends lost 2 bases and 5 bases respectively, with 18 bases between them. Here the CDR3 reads CASSLGLGQSTYGYTF. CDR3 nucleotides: TGTGCCAGCAGTTTAGGCCTCGGACAGTCTACTTATGGCTACACCTTC.

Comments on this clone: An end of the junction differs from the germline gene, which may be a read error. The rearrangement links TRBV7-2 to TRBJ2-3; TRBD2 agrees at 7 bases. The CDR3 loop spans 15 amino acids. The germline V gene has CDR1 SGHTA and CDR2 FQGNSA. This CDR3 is CASSLVGGSIDTQYF. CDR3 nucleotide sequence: TGTGCCAGCAGCTTAGTGGGCGGGAGCATAGATACGCAGTATTTT.

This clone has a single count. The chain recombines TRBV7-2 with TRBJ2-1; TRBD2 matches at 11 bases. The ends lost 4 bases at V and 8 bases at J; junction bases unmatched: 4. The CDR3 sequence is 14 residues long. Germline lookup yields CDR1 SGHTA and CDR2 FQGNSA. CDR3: CASSYSGRVYEQFF. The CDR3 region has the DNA TGTGCCAGCAGCTATAGCGGGAGGGTTTATGAGCAGTTCTTC.

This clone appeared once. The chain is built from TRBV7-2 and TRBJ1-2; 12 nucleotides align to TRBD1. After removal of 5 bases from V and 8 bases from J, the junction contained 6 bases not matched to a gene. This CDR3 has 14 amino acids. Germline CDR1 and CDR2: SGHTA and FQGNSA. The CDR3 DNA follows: TGTGCCAGCAGCCTGGGACAGGGGGCGATCGGCTACACCTTC. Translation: CASSLGQGAIGYTF.

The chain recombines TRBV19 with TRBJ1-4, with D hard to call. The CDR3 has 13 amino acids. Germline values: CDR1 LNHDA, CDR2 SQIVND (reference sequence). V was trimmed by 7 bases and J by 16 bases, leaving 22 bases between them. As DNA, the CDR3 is TGTGCCAGTACCCCTGGTGGAGGACTTCTCCGGTTTTTT. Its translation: CASTPGGGLLRFF.

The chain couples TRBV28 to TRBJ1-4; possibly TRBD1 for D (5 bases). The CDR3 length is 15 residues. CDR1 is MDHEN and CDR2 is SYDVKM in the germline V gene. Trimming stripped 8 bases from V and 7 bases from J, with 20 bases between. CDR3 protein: CASGLLPGRGEKLFF. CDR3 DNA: TGTGCCAGCGGACTCCTACCAGGGCGGGGTGAAAAACTGTTTTTT. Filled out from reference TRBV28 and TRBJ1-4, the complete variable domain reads DVKVTQSSRYLVKRTGEKVFLECVQDMDHENMFWYRQDPGLGLRLIYFSYDVKMKEKGDIPEGYSVSREKKERFSLILESASTNQTSMYLCASGLLPGRGEKLFFGSGTQLSVL.

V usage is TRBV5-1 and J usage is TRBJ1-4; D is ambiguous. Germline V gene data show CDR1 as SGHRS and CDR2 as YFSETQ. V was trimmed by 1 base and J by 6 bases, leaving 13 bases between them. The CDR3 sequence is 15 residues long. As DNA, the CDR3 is TGCGCCAGCAGCTTGATTCCGGGGTCGGATGAAAAACTGTTTTTT. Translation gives CASSLIPGSDEKLFF.

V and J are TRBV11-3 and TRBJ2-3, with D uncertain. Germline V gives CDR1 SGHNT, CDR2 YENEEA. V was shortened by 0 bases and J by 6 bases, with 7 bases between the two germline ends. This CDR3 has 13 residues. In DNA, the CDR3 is TGTGCCAGCAGCTTAGACCCCGGGGATACGCAGTATTTT. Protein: CASSLDPGDTQYF.

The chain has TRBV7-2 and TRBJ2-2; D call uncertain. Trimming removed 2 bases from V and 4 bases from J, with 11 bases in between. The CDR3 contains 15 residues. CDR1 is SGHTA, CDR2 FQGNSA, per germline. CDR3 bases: TGTGCCAGCAGCTTAAGCCCCCCAGGCACCGGGGAGCTGTTTTTT. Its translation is CASSLSPPGTGELFF. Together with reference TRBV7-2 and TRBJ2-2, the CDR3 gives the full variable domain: GAGVSQSPSNKVTEKGKDVELRCDPISGHTALYWYRQSLGQGLEFLIYFQGNSAPDKSGLPSDRFSAERTGGSVSTLTIQRTQQEDSAVYLCASSLSPPGTGELFFGEGSRLTVL.

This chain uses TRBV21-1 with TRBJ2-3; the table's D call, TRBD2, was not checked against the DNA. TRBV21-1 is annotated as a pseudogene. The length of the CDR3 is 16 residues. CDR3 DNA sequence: TGTGCCAGCGTATCTAAGCGACCGGTGGGCACAGATACGCAGTATTTT. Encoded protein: CASVSKRPVGTDTQYF.

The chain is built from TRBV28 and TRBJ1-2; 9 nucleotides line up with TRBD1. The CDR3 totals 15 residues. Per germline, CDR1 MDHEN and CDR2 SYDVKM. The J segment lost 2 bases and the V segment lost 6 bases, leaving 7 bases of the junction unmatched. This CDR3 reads CASRKTGGENYGYTF. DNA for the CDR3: TGTGCCAGCAGAAAGACAGGGGGTGAGAACTATGGCTACACCTTC.

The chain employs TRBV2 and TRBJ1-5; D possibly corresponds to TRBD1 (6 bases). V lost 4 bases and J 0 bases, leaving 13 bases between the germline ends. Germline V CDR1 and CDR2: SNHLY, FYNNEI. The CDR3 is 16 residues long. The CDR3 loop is CASSASGTFSNQPQHF. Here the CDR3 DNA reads TGTGCCAGCAGTGCCTCCGGGACATTTAGCAATCAGCCCCAGCATTTT.

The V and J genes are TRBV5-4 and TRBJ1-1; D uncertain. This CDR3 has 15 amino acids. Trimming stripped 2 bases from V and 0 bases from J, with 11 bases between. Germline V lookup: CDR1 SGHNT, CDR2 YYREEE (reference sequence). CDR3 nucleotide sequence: TGTGCCAGCAGCTTAAAACAGCTCATGAACACTGAAGCTTTCTTT. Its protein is CASSLKQLMNTEAFF.

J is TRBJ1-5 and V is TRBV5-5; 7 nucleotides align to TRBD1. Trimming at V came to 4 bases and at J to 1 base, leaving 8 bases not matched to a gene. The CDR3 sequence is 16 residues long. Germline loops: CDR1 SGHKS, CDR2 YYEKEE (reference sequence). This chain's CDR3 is CASSPGGGQSNQPQHF. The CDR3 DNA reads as TGTGCCAGCAGCCCTGGAGGGGGACAGAGCAATCAGCCCCAGCATTTT. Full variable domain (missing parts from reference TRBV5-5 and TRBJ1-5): DAGVTQSPTHLIKTRGQQVTLRCSPISGHKSVSWYQQVLGQGPQFIFQYYEKEERGRGNFPDRFSARQFPNYSSELNVNALLLGDSALYLCASSPGGGQSNQPQHFGDGTRLSIL.

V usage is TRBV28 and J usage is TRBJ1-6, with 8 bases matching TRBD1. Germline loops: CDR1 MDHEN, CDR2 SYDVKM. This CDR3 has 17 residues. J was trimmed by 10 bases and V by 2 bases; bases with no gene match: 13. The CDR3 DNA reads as TGTGCCAGCAGTTTAACCCTAGGACAGGGCCGCAGCTCACCCCTCCACTTT. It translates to CASSLTLGQGRSSPLHF. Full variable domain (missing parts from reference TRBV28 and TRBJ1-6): DVKVTQSSRYLVKRTGEKVFLECVQDMDHENMFWYRQDPGLGLRLIYFSYDVKMKEKGDIPEGYSVSREKKERFSLILESASTNQTSMYLCASSLTLGQGRSSPLHFGNGTRLTVT.

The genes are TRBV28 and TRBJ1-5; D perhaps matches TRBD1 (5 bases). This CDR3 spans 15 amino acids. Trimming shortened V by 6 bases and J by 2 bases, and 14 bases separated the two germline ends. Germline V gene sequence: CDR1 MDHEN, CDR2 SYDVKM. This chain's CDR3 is CASRIHGGGNQPQHF. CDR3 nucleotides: TGTGCCAGCAGGATCCACGGGGGGGGCAATCAGCCCCAGCATTTT.

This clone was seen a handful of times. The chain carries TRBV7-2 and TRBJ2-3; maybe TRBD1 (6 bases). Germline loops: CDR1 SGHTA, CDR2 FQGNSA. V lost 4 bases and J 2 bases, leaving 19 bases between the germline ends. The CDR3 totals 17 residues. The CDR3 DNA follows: TGTGCCAGCAGCTACGGAACCGGGACATTTTACACAGATACGCAGTATTTT. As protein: CASSYGTGTFYTDTQYF.

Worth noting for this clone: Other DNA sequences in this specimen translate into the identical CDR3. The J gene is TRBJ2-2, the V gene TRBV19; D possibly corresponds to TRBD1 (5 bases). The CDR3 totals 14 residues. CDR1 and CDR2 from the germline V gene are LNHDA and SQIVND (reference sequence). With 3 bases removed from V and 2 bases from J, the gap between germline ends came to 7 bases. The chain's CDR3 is CASSIRGNTGELFF. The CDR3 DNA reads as TGTGCCAGTAGTATTAGGGGAAACACCGGGGAGCTGTTTTTT.

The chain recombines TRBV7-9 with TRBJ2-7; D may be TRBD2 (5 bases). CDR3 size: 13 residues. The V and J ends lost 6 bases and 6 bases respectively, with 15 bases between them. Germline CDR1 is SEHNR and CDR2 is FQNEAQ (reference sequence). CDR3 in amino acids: CASSPGKGVEQYF. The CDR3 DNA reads TGTGCCAGCAGTCCCGGGAAGGGAGTCGAGCAGTACTTC.

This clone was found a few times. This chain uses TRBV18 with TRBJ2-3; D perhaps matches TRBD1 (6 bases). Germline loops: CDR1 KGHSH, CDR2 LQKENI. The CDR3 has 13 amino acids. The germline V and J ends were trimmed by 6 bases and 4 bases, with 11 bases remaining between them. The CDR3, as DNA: TGTGCCAGCTCGCTCCGGACAGCAGATACGCAGTATTTT. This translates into CASSLRTADTQYF.

The CDR3 region is CASSETGAIQPQHF. In DNA, the CDR3 is TGTGCCAGCAGCGAGACAGGGGCGATTCAGCCCCAGCATTTT. The chain combines TRBV9 with TRBJ1-5; TRBD1 matches at 8 bases. The CDR3 is 14 residues long. Germline loops: CDR1 SGDLS, CDR2 YYNGEE. V shed 3 bases, J shed 6 bases, and the junction held 5 bases outside the gene matches.